This T cell receptor beta chain was recorded in a study of OX40 agonist ivuxolimab in advanced cancers. Study-wide background: Dose-escalation patients suffered from hepatocellular carcinoma, melanoma, renal cell or head and neck cancer.

Profiled with immunoSEQ multiplex PCR; TCRdb holds only in-frame clones, not every one. The sample holds around 99,000 clones, around 91% seen once. Any history of autoimmune disease or systemic immunosuppression disqualified patients. V lost 5 bases, J lost 5 bases, and 18 bases lay in between. Germline V gene data show CDR1 as SGHTA and CDR2 as FQGNSA. The CDR3 extends over 16 amino acids. This specimen was CD4+ or CD8+ T cells sorted from blood, taken in a trial of the OX40 agonist ivuxolimab. The chain uses TRBV7-2 and TRBJ1-4, with D tentatively TRBD1 (5 bases). The origin of this receptor is an adult with an advanced solid tumor such as melanoma, head and neck, liver or kidney cancer. The CDR3 loop reads CASSTGAPGANEKLFF. DNA for the CDR3: TGTGCCAGCAGCACCGGGGCCCCCGGGGCGAATGAAAAACTGTTTTTT. Looking up the rest from reference TRBV7-2 and TRBJ1-4 gives the full variable domain: GAGVSQSPSNKVTEKGKDVELRCDPISGHTALYWYRQSLGQGLEFLIYFQGNSAPDKSGLPSDRFSAERTGGSVSTLTIQRTQQEDSAVYLCASSTGAPGANEKLFFGSGTQLSVL.